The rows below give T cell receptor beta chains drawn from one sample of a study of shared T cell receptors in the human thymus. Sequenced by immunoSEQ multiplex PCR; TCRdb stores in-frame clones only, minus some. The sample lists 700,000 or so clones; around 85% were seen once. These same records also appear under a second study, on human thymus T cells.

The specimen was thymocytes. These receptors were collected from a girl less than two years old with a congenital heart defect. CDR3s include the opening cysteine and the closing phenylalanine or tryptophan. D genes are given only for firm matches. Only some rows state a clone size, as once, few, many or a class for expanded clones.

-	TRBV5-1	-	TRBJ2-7	CASSLGGGVSYEQYF	TGCGCCAGTAGCTTGGGAGGGGGAGTCTCCTACGAGCAGTACTTC
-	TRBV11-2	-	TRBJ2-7	CASGYNRALYEQYF	TGTGCCAGCGGGTACAACAGGGCCCTCTACGAGCAGTACTTC
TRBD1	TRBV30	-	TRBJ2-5	CAWVPPDRAETQYF	TGTGCCTGGGTCCCCCCGGACAGGGCAGAGACCCAGTACTTC
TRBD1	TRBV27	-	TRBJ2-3	CASSRPGTGGYTQYF	TGTGCCAGCAGTCGTCCCGGGACAGGGGGCTATACGCAGTATTTT
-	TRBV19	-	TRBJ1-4	CASSFGGTNEKLFF	TGTGCCAGTAGCTTCGGGGGTACTAATGAAAAACTGTTTTTT
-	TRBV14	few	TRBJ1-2	CASSPYPRDRKLLYGYTF	TGTGCCAGCAGCCCATATCCCAGAGACAGAAAGCTGCTCTATGGCTACACCTTC
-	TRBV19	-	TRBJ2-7	CASSMRVDLTYEQYF	TGTGCCAGTAGTATGAGGGTGGACCTCACCTACGAGCAGTACTTC
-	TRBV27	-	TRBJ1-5	CASSLLRGYNQPQHF	TGTGCCAGCAGTTTATTACGGGGTTACAATCAGCCCCAGCATTTT
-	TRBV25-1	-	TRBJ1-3	CASRQDSGNTIYF	TGTGCCAGCAGACAGGACTCTGGAAACACCATATATTTT
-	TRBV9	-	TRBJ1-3	CASSVEAGSSGNTIYF	TGTGCCAGCAGCGTAGAGGCTGGGAGCTCTGGAAACACCATATATTTT
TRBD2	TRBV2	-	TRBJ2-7	CASSEDSGGSYEQYF	TGTGCCAGCAGTGAAGATAGCGGGGGCTCCTACGAGCAGTACTTC
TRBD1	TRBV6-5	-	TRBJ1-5	CASSYSKVQGDQPQHF	TGTGCCAGCAGTTACTCGAAGGTGCAGGGGGATCAGCCCCAGCATTTT
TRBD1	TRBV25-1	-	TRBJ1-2	CASSDGDSRGYTF	TGTGCCAGCAGTGATGGGGACAGCCGGGGCTACACCTTC
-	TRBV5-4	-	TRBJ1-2	CASSLALGGKGYTF	TGTGCCAGCAGCTTGGCCTTGGGGGGGAAAGGCTACACCTTC
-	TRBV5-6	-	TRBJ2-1	CASSFPLASEQFF	TGTGCCAGCAGCTTTCCACTAGCAAGCGAGCAGTTCTTC
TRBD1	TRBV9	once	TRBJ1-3	CASSVAPWTGSGNTIYF	TGTGCCAGCAGCGTAGCTCCATGGACAGGCTCTGGAAACACCATATATTTT
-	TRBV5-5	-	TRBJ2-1	CASSLGANEQFF	TGTGCCAGCAGCCTCGGAGCCAATGAGCAGTTCTTC
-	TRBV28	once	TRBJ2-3	CASSFSHREEWVSDTQYF	TGTGCCAGCAGTTTCTCTCACAGGGAAGAGTGGGTCTCAGATACGCAGTATTTT
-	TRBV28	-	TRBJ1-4	CASSPLQGSDEKLFF	TGTGCCAGCAGTCCCCTCCAGGGGAGCGACGAAAAACTGTTTTTT